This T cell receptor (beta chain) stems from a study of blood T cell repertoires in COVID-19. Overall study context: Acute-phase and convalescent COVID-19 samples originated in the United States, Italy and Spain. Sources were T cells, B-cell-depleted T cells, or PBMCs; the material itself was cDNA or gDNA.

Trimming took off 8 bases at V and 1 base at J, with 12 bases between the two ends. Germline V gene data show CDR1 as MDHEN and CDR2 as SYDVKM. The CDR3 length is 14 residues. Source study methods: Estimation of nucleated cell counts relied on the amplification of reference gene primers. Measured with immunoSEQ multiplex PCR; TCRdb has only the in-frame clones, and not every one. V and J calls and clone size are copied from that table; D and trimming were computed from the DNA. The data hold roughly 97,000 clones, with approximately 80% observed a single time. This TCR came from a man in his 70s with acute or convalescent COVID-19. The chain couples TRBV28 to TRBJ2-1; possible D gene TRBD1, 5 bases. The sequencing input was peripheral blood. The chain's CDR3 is CASCRAGSYNEQFF. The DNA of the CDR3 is TGTGCCAGCTGCCGGGCAGGGTCCTACAATGAGCAGTTCTTC.